Listed below are T cell receptor beta chains from one sample, sequenced in a study of cytotoxic CD8 clonotypes in ibrutinib-treated CLL. The table came from immunoSEQ multiplex PCR; TCRdb's copy has only in-frame clones and leaves some out. The sample contains about 120,000 clones, about 50% of which appear only once. This material consisted of PBMCs, taken after 24 months of ibrutinib treatment. All receptors derive from a human donor with chronic lymphocytic leukemia. Both conserved end residues are trimmed from each CDR3.

v_call	j_call	cdr3_aa
TRBV18	TRBJ2-1	ASSPGGALYNEQF
TRBV19	TRBJ2-3	ASSNADTQY
TRBV9	TRBJ1-2	ASSVGPGAEGYT
TRBV19	TRBJ1-5	ASSTGTGGQPQH
TRBV7-2	TRBJ2-4	ASSFGAGFRSIQY
TRBV7-2	TRBJ2-7	ASSLARPGEYEQY
TRBV25-1	TRBJ1-1	ASSPRPGQGANTEAF
TRBV6-5	TRBJ2-2	ASSWRDLATGELF
TRBV4-1	TRBJ2-3	ASSQGRAGGSTSTDTQY
TRBV19	TRBJ2-7	ASSPLGTGTYEQY
TRBV4-2	TRBJ1-3	ASSRRDSSGNTIY
TRBV7-3	TRBJ2-5	ASKPGHGDETQY